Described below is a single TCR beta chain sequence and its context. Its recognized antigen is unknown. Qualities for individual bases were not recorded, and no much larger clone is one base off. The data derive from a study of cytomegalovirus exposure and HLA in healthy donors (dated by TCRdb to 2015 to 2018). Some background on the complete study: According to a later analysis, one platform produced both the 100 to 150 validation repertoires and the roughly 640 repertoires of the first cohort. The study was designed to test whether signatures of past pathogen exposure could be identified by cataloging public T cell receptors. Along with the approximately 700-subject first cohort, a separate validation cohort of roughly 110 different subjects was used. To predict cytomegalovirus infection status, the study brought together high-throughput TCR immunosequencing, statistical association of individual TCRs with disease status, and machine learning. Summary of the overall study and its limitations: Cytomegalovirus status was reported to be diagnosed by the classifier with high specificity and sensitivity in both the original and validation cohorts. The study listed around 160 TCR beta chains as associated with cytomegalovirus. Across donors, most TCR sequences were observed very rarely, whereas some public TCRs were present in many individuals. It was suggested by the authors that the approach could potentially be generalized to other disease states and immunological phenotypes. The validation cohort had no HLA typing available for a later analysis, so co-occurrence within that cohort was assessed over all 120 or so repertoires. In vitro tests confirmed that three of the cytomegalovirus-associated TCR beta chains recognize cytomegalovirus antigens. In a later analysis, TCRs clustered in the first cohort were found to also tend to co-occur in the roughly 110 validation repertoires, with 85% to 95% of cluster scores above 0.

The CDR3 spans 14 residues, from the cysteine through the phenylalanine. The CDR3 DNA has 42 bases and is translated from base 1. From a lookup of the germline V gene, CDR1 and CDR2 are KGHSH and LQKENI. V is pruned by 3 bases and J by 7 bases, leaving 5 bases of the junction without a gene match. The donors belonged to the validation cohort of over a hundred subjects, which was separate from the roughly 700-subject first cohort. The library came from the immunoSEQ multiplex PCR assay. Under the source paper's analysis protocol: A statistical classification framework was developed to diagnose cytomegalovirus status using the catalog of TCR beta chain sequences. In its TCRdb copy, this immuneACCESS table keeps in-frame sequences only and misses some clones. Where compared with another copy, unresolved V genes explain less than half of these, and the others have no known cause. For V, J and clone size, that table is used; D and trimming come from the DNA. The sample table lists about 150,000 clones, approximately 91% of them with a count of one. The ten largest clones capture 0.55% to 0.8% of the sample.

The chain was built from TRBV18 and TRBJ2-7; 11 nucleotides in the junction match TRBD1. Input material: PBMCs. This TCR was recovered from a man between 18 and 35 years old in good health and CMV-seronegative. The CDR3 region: CASSPGQGAREQYF. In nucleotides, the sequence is TGTGCCAGCTCACCTGGACAGGGGGCAAGGGAGCAGTACTTC. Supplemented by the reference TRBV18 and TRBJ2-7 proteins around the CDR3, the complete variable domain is NAGVMQNPRHLVRRRGQEARLRCSPMKGHSHVYWYRQLPEEGLKFMVYLQKENIIDESGMPKERFSAEFPKEGPSILRIQQVVRGDSAAYFCASSPGQGAREQYFGPGTRLTVT.